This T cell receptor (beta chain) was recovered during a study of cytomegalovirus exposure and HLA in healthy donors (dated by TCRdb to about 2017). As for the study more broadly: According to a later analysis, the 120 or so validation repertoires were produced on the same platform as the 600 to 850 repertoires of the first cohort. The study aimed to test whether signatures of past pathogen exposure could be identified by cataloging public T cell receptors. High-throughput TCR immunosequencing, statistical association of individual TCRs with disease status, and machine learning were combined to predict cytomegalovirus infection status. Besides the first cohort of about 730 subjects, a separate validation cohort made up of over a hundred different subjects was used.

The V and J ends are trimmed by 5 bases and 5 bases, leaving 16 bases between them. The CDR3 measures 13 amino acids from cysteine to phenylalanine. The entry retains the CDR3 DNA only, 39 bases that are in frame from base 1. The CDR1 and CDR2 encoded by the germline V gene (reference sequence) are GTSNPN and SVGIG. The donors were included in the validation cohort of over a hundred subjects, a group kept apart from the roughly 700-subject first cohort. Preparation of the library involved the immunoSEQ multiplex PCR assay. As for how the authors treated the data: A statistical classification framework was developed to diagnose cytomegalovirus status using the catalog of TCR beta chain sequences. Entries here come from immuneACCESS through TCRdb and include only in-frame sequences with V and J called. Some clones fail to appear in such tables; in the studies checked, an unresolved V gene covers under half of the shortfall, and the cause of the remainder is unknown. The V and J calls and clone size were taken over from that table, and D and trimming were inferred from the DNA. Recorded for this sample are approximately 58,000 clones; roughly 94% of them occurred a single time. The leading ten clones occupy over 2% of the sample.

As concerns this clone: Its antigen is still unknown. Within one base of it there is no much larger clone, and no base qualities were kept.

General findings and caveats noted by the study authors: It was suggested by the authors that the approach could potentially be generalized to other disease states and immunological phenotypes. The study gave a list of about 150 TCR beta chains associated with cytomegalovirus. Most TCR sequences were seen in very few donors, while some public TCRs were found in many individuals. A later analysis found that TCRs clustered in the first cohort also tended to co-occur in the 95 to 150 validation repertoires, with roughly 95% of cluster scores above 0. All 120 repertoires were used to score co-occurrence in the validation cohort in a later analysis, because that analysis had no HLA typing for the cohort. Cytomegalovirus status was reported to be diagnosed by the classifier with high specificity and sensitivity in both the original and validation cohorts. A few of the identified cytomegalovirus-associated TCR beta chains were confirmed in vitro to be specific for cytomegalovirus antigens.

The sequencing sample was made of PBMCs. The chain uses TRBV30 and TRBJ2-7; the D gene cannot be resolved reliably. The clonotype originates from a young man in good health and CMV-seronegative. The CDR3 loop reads CAWGQSFINEQYF. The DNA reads TGTGCCTGGGGCCAATCGTTCATAAACGAGCAGTACTTC.